These 16 T cell receptor beta chains were sequenced from one sample in a study of T-cell reconstitution after alpha-beta-depleted transplantation in children (TCRdb year 2016). Libraries were made using PCR. Reads for this sample came from an Illumina HiSeq 2500. Molecular barcoding was employed in the preparation of TCR libraries, with unique molecular identifiers being used to normalize TCRbeta repertoire quantification. TCRdb cleaned the public reads at Q25 with fastp, built clones with MiXCR and kept in-frame beta chains. Each entry merges the rows of one CDR3 protein and shows their most common DNA and genes. This sample holds 120,000 to 150,000 distinct CDR3 sequences; about 9% were observed only once. The ten biggest clones cover about a sixth of the sample. The sample's treatment or condition label, decoded: allogeneic hematopoietic cell transplantation with graft depleted of TCRalphabeta T cells and CD19 B cells.

The specimen comprised PBMCs, mostly from graft donor cells, sampled 180 days after TCRalphabeta/CD19-depleted stem cell transplant. All receptors come from a female patient aged 2 to 10 who had a stem cell transplant for congenital amegakaryocytic thrombocytopenia, so the T cells may come from the graft donor.

This clonotype was detected ten times or more. The chain recombines TRBV20-1 with TRBJ2-7; 7 nucleotides align to TRBD1. CDR1 and CDR2 from the germline V gene are DFQATT and SNEGSKA (reference sequence). With 6 bases clipped from V and 3 bases from J, the junction kept 5 bases outside the gene matches. The CDR3 consists of 12 residues. CDR3 in amino acids: CSAKRQGYEQYF. The CDR3 region has the DNA TGCAGTGCAAAACGACAGGGCTACGAGCAGTACTTC.

This clonotype was recorded many times. This chain connects TRBV5-8 to TRBJ2-1; 11 nucleotides match TRBD2. The CDR3 is 17 residues long. Germline trimming cut 0 bases from V and 7 bases from J; bases unmatched to any gene: 9. Per the germline V gene, CDR1 is SGHTS and CDR2 is YDEGEE. The CDR3 reads CASSLGPFSGGANEQFF. The CDR3 nucleotides are TGTGCCAGCAGCTTGGGCCCTTTTAGCGGGGGGGCGAATGAGCAGTTCTTC.

There are a few counts of this clonotype. V usage is TRBV10-3 and J usage is TRBJ2-7; 8 bases agree with TRBD1. CDR1 is ENHRY and CDR2 is SYGVKD in the germline V gene. The CDR3 has 14 amino acids. Losses at the gene ends were 5 bases for V and 6 bases for J; bases not matched to a gene: 9. The CDR3 here is CAISLSGGKSEQYF. The CDR3 DNA reads as TGTGCCATCAGTCTCTCAGGGGGCAAATCCGAGCAGTACTTC.

This clonotype occurred many times. The chain uses TRBV14 and TRBJ1-4; possibly TRBD1 for D (6 bases). The CDR3 has 14 residues. Per the germline V gene, CDR1 is SGHDN and CDR2 is FVKESK. V lost 0 bases, J lost 14 bases, and 16 bases lay in between. CDR3 region: CASSQDWVGGQLFF. The CDR3, as DNA: TGTGCCAGCAGCCAAGACTGGGTTGGGGGGCAGCTGTTTTTT.

The DNA for the CDR3 is TGCGCCAGCAGCCAGGTCATTCTGGGGGATGGCTACACCTTC. It yields the protein CASSQVILGDGYTF. The chain carries TRBV5-1 and TRBJ1-2, with D perhaps matching TRBD1 (5 bases). V dropped 4 bases and J dropped 6 bases, with 16 bases sitting between them. Germline V gene data show CDR1 as SGHRS and CDR2 as YFSETQ. CDR3 length equals 14 residues.

This clonotype came up many times. The chain combines TRBV29-1 with TRBJ2-7; D may be TRBD1 or TRBD2 (5 bases each). The CDR3 spans 17 residues. Germline lookup yields CDR1 SQVTM and CDR2 ANQGSEA. The V and J ends lost 7 bases and 5 bases respectively, with 30 bases between them. As DNA, the CDR3 is TGCAGCGCCAAGGACAACGGGGTGGGGATAGGCCTGGACGAGCAGTACTTC. It is translated as CSAKDNGVGIGLDEQYF.

This clonotype was counted many times. The chain links TRBV20-1 to TRBJ1-1, with 7 bases that match TRBD1. This CDR3 spans 11 amino acids. Germline loops: CDR1 DFQATT, CDR2 SNEGSKA (reference sequence). The V and J ends lost 6 bases and 10 bases, in that order; junction bases with no gene match: 8. DNA of the CDR3: TGCAGTGCGACAGGGACCATGGGAGCTTTCTTT. Translating it yields CSATGTMGAFF.

This clonotype came up a few times. The rearrangement links TRBV4-3 to TRBJ2-1, with TRBD2 as a possible D gene (5 bases). Germline CDR1 LGHNA, CDR2 YSLEER. V was clipped by 0 bases and J by 5 bases, with 11 bases between them. The CDR3 has 15 residues. The CDR3 region is CASSQDLRRNNEQFF. In DNA, the CDR3 is TGCGCCAGCAGCCAAGATCTTAGGAGGAACAATGAGCAGTTCTTC.

This clonotype was picked up many times. The chain uses TRBV20-1 and TRBJ2-2; 8 nucleotides match TRBD2. V shed 3 bases and J 5 bases; nucleotides not matched to a gene: 5. This CDR3 contains 14 residues. CDR1 is DFQATT and CDR2 is SNEGSKA in the germline V gene (reference sequence). CDR3 coding DNA: TGCAGTGCTAGGATGATAGCGGGAACCGGGGAGCTGTTTTTT. As protein: CSARMIAGTGELFF.

The chain recombines TRBV6-1 with TRBJ2-1; TRBD2 matches at 8 bases. The V gene's germline CDR1 is MNHNS and CDR2 SASEGT. The CDR3 runs 15 residues. The trim removed 8 bases at V and 7 bases at J, leaving 13 bases unmatched. Here the CDR3 reads CASSLGAGGRNEQFF. The CDR3 nucleotides read TGTGCCAGCTCCCTGGGGGCGGGAGGACGGAATGAGCAGTTCTTC.

This clonotype came up many times. The J gene is TRBJ2-3, the V gene TRBV9, with 7 bases that match TRBD2. The germline CDR1 and CDR2 sequences are SGDLS and YYNGEE. The CDR3 consists of 17 residues. V was pared by 0 bases and J by 7 bases, with 14 bases of the junction left unmatched. In DNA, the CDR3 is TGTGCCAGCAGCGTAGGCCCCGCGGGGGTAAGGGGCTATACGCAGTATTTT. Its protein is CASSVGPAGVRGYTQYF.

V gene TRBV6-2 or TRBV6-3 combines with J gene TRBJ1-5; 9 nucleotides match TRBD1. The CDR3 covers 13 residues. In germline, CDR1 is MNHEY, CDR2 SVGEGT. Unmatched junction bases numbered 4, after V lost 7 bases and J lost 6 bases. The CDR3 nucleotides are TGTGCCAGCAAACAGGGGGCGAGTCAGCCCCAGCATTTT. Translating gives CASKQGASQPQHF.

This clonotype was seen many times. The chain uses TRBV12-3 or TRBV12-4 and TRBJ1-2, with D possibly TRBD1 on 5 matching bases. V lost 6 bases and J lost 4, with 12 bases in between. The CDR3 covers 13 residues. For the CDR3, the DNA is TGTGCCAGCAGCCCCAGGGTTCCCTATGGCTACACCTTC. This codes for CASSPRVPYGYTF.

The DNA of the CDR3 is TGTGCCATCAGTTTTTACAGGGAGTATACGCAGTATTTT. Its translation is CAISFYREYTQYF. This rearrangement joins TRBV10-3 to TRBJ2-3; D may be TRBD1 (6 bases). The CDR3 contains 13 residues. CDR1 ENHRY and CDR2 SYGVKD come from the germline V gene. Trimming shortened V by 5 bases and J by 7 bases, and 13 bases separated the two germline ends.

This CDR3 is CSARVHYEQYF. For the CDR3, the DNA is TGCAGTGCTAGAGTCCATTACGAGCAGTACTTC. The V call is TRBV20-1, the J call TRBJ2-7; D is undetermined. Germline assignment: CDR1 DFQATT and CDR2 SNEGSKA (reference sequence). Trimming removed 1 base at V and 4 bases at J, with 5 bases between. This CDR3 is 11 amino acids long.

This clonotype showed up many times. V and J are TRBV12-3 or TRBV12-4 and TRBJ1-5; no reliable D call. This CDR3 has 13 amino acids. Trimming stripped 8 bases from V and 4 bases from J, with 12 bases between. CDR3 protein: CASLLGGNQPQHF. Written as DNA, the CDR3 is TGTGCCAGCCTTTTGGGCGGGAATCAGCCCCAGCATTTT.